These T cell receptor beta chains were read from a single sample in a study of blood T cell repertoires in COVID-19. The assay was immunoSEQ multiplex PCR, and TCRdb's table has in-frame clones only and misses some. The repertoire holds approximately 320,000 clones, with under 90% as singletons. Material for sequencing was peripheral blood. These TCRs come from a woman aged 25-40 years with COVID-19, enrolled during active disease. CDR3s include the opening cysteine and the closing phenylalanine or tryptophan. Each record gives: clone size, V gene, D gene, J gene, CDR3 protein, CDR3 DNA. A D gene is named only where the DNA matches it firmly. Rows give clone size only sometimes, using once, few, many, or a class for an expanded clone.

abundance: .
v_gene: TRBV19
d_gene: TRBD1
j_gene: TRBJ1-1
CDR3aa: CASSISQGAHTEAFF
CDR3nt: TGTGCCAGTAGTATATCACAGGGGGCGCACACTGAAGCTTTCTTT

abundance: .
v_gene: TRBV6-6
d_gene: TRBD1
j_gene: TRBJ2-1
CDR3aa: CASSPGQETVLYNEQFF
CDR3nt: TGTGCCAGCAGTCCTGGACAGGAAACGGTGTTATACAATGAGCAGTTCTTC

abundance: .
v_gene: TRBV5-5
d_gene: TRBD1
j_gene: TRBJ2-2
CDR3aa: CASSSGQGVGTGELFF
CDR3nt: TGTGCCAGCAGCTCGGGACAGGGGGTAGGCACCGGGGAGCTGTTTTTT

abundance: .
v_gene: TRBV2
d_gene: TRBD2
j_gene: TRBJ2-1
CDR3aa: CASSALGAGGSRSYNEQFF
CDR3nt: TGTGCCAGCAGTGCATTGGGGGCGGGGGGGTCCCGCTCCTACAATGAGCAGTTCTTC

abundance: once
v_gene: TRBV6-1
d_gene: TRBD1
j_gene: TRBJ1-3
CDR3aa: CASSDRTGRRNTIYF
CDR3nt: TGTGCCAGCAGTGACCGGACAGGGAGGCGAAACACCATATATTTT

abundance: .
v_gene: TRBV2
d_gene: TRBD1
j_gene: TRBJ2-3
CDR3aa: CASSEEGQGGDTQYF
CDR3nt: TGTGCCAGCTCCGAGGAGGGACAGGGGGGAGATACGCAGTATTTT

abundance: .
v_gene: TRBV7-8
d_gene: .
j_gene: TRBJ1-2
CDR3aa: CASSLGAAVYGYTF
CDR3nt: TGTGCCAGCAGCTTAGGGGCAGCAGTCTATGGCTACACCTTC

abundance: .
v_gene: TRBV5-1
d_gene: TRBD1
j_gene: TRBJ1-1
CDR3aa: CASSLGAGGEFRPLLKAFF
CDR3nt: TGCGCCAGCAGCTTGGGGGCAGGGGGCGAGTTCCGCCCGCTTTTGAAAGCTTTCTTT

abundance: .
v_gene: TRBV4-2
d_gene: .
j_gene: TRBJ1-2
CDR3aa: CASTLQGYDYTF
CDR3nt: TGTGCCAGCACCCTACAGGGCTACGACTACACCTTC

abundance: .
v_gene: TRBV27
d_gene: TRBD1
j_gene: TRBJ1-1
CDR3aa: CASRPGGITEAFF
CDR3nt: TGTGCCAGCAGACCAGGGGGAATCACTGAAGCTTTCTTT

abundance: .
v_gene: TRBV9
d_gene: .
j_gene: TRBJ1-1
CDR3aa: CASSPNQGSTEAFF
CDR3nt: TGTGCCAGCAGCCCTAACCAGGGGTCCACTGAAGCTTTCTTT

abundance: .
v_gene: TRBV10-1
d_gene: TRBD1
j_gene: TRBJ2-2
CDR3aa: CASSRTDRGSLNTGELFF
CDR3nt: TGCGCCAGCTCCAGAACGGACAGGGGATCCCTTAACACCGGGGAGCTGTTTTTT

abundance: .
v_gene: TRBV7-9
d_gene: TRBD1
j_gene: TRBJ1-2
CDR3aa: CASPTGLGYTF
CDR3nt: TGTGCCAGCCCGACAGGGTTAGGCTACACCTTC

abundance: many
v_gene: TRBV30
d_gene: TRBD2
j_gene: TRBJ2-1
CDR3aa: CAWSRQLAGGPGEQFF
CDR3nt: TGTGCCTGGAGCCGCCAACTAGCGGGGGGGCCGGGGGAACAGTTCTTC

abundance: .
v_gene: TRBV7-7
d_gene: .
j_gene: TRBJ2-7
CDR3aa: CASSLSGGTEQYF
CDR3nt: TGTGCCAGCAGCCTGAGTGGCGGGACCGAGCAGTACTTC

abundance: .
v_gene: TRBV2
d_gene: .
j_gene: TRBJ2-2
CDR3aa: CASTLVGHGELFF
CDR3nt: TGTGCCAGCACCCTAGTGGGACACGGGGAGCTGTTTTTT

abundance: .
v_gene: TRBV7-2
d_gene: TRBD2
j_gene: TRBJ2-2
CDR3aa: CASSPPLGRGTNTGELFF
CDR3nt: TGTGCCAGCAGCCCCCCCCTCGGGAGGGGAACGAACACCGGGGAGCTGTTTTTT

abundance: .
v_gene: TRBV5-6
d_gene: .
j_gene: TRBJ2-7
CDR3aa: CASSSTGNYEQYF
CDR3nt: TGTGCCAGCAGCTCGACCGGGAACTACGAGCAGTACTTC

abundance: .
v_gene: TRBV2
d_gene: TRBD1
j_gene: TRBJ1-6
CDR3aa: CASSEAGQGVLSPLHF
CDR3nt: TGTGCCAGCAGTGAAGCAGGACAGGGGGTCTTGTCACCCCTCCACTTT

abundance: .
v_gene: TRBV24-1
d_gene: TRBD1
j_gene: TRBJ2-2
CDR3aa: CATSDFGTEGEGAGELFF
CDR3nt: TGTGCCACCAGTGATTTTGGGACAGAAGGAGAAGGAGCCGGGGAGCTGTTTTTT

abundance: .
v_gene: TRBV19
d_gene: .
j_gene: TRBJ1-5
CDR3aa: CASSVRDSNQPQHF
CDR3nt: TGTGCCAGTAGTGTGAGGGATAGCAATCAGCCCCAGCATTTT

abundance: .
v_gene: TRBV2
d_gene: .
j_gene: TRBJ2-7
CDR3aa: CASRSHLEEQYF
CDR3nt: TGTGCCAGCAGAAGCCATCTTGAAGAGCAGTACTTC

abundance: .
v_gene: TRBV6-5
d_gene: .
j_gene: TRBJ1-1
CDR3aa: CASSRRDTYEAFF
CDR3nt: TGTGCCAGCAGTAGACGGGACACTTATGAAGCTTTCTTT

abundance: .
v_gene: TRBV4-1
d_gene: .
j_gene: TRBJ1-1
CDR3aa: CASSQPTGLLNTEAFF
CDR3nt: TGCGCCAGCAGCCAGCCCACAGGGCTCCTGAACACTGAAGCTTTCTTT

abundance: .
v_gene: TRBV28
d_gene: .
j_gene: TRBJ2-1
CDR3aa: CASSLRGGGISDNEQFF
CDR3nt: TGTGCCAGCAGTTTAAGGGGAGGGGGGATATCCGACAATGAGCAGTTCTTC